This T cell receptor beta chain was captured in a study of CD8+ T cells in alopecia areata (dated by TCRdb to between 2017 and 2018). With respect to the entire study: Skin from C3H/HeJ donors aged 6-12 months with spontaneous alopecia was grafted onto female C3H/HeJ recipients aged 7-10 weeks. To study T cell clonal expansion in alopecia areata, the researchers applied high-throughput TCRbeta sequencing to both the C3H/HeJ mouse model and human patients. Scalp tissue and sorted CD4+ and CD8+ peripheral blood T cells from patchy and totalis/universalis alopecia areata patients and from healthy controls were covered by human TCRbeta sequencing. Clonality in the scalp was compared among normal scalp (n=4), patchy alopecia areata scalp (n=8), and alopecia totalis/universalis scalp (n=8). RNA was obtained with the PAXgene miRNA kit for fixed scalp, the miRNeasy kit for PBMCs, and the RNeasy kit for mouse skin. TCRbeta CDR3 regions were amplified by immunoSEQ multiplex PCR with 35 Vbeta forward and 13 Jbeta reverse primers.

The library was built by means of the immunoSEQ multiplex PCR assay. For TCR sequencing, RNA was extracted from every sample and reverse transcribed into cDNA to serve as template. First-strand cDNA was synthesized using SuperScript III with a 2:1 mix of oligo-dT and random hexamers. A synthetic immune receptor repertoire was used to assess amplification bias, and residual bias was removed computationally. Libraries were sequenced on Illumina HiSeq using 60 bp reads that covered the CDR3 and were read from J toward V. Per the authors' processing: After raw reads were preprocessed to remove errors, the CDR3 was defined following IMGT conventions as running from the conserved cysteine to phenylalanine. Clonality was computed by normalizing Shannon entropy by log2 of the number of productive unique TCRs and subtracting the result from 1. Whether each scalp clone was CD4 or CD8 was inferred by checking scalp TCRbeta sequences against the CD4 and CD8 repertoires from sorted blood. TCRdb re-hosts the immuneACCESS table, in-frame sequences only. Its copies lack some clones; in the studies checked, an unresolved V gene accounts for under half of them, and the cause for the rest is not known. Clonal size and the V and J genes are those of that table, whereas D and trimming came from the DNA. The sample counts more than 250,000 clones, each observed more than once. The top ten clonotypes cover about 1.2% of the sample.

The full study reports these points: Shared TCR sequences between patients were less evident than in mice, which may be partly attributable to HLA diversity in the patient population. Higher clonality and more expanded CD8+ clones were observed in lesional scalp than in normal scalp, particularly in alopecia totalis/universalis, a finding suggestive of antigenic drive. Resident alphabeta T cells in normal human skin are also sequenced, complicating scalp TCR repertoire analysis, unlike mouse skin dominated by gammadelta T cells.

Cells from pooled mouse cutaneous lymph nodes were stained for CD4, CD8alpha, NKG2D, NKG2ACE and other markers and then sorted on a BD Influx. Details on this clone: Its antigen is still unknown. This receptor came from a mouse, so its gene names and germline sequences are mouse ones too.

The TCR comes from a C3H/HeJ mouse with alopecia areata. The MHC haplotype that this mouse strain carries is H2-k. Specimen: CD4+ T cells sorted from a lymph node.

The CDR3 sequence is CASSQGTGRGAEQFF. CDR3 DNA, as far as it was read: TGTGCCAGCAGCCAAGGGACAGGGAGGGGTGCT. The chain links TRBV5 with TRBJ2-1; 8 central bases correspond to TRBD1. The read stops 4 residues short of the end of the CDR3; the missing end is completed from the germline J gene. Taken from cysteine to phenylalanine, the CDR3 has 15 residues. The DNA has 33 bases, all within the CDR3, and is read from base 1. Unmatched junction bases come to 5, with V trimmed by 1 base and J by 6 bases. CDR1 and CDR2 (LGHNA, YNLKQL) derive from the germline V gene (reference sequence).